This T cell receptor (beta chain) stems from a study of technical replicates of blood from several donors listed by TCRdb under 2017. V is trimmed back by 4 bases and J by 6 bases, and the junction contains 7 bases that no gene match accounts for. As encoded in the germline V gene (reference sequence), CDR1 is LNHDA while CDR2 is SQIVND. Measured from the cysteine to the phenylalanine, the CDR3 is 15 residues long. CDR3 DNA is the only sequence kept; it has 45 bases, read in frame from the first base. Library method: the immunoSEQ multiplex PCR assay. Drawn from immuneACCESS, this table holds only the in-frame rearrangements with V and J called that TCRdb kept. Clones are partly lost; checked studies trace under half to an unresolved V gene and leave the rest unexplained. The sample contains about 80,000 clones, 94% of them found a single time. The top ten constitute under 0.4% of the sample. As to this clone: Which antigen it targets is not known. No per-base quality is available; no much larger clone lies one base away.

The sequence links TRBV19 to TRBJ2-1, and TRBD2 matches 9 of the central bases. Sequencing used T cells isolated from PBMCs. The receptor comes from a human donor in good health. In nucleotide form, the sequence is TGTGCCAGTAGTACTCCCATGACTAGCGGCAATGAGCAGTTCTTC. Its protein is CASSTPMTSGNEQFF.